This T cell receptor (beta chain) originates from a study of post-analysis software for immune sequencing data. General study findings and limits: Diversity measured as normalized Chao1 was significantly lower in multiple sclerosis patients than in controls. Controls showed lower frequencies than patients for several TRBV segments, and TRBV5-6, TRBV5-1 and TRBV20-1 were among these.

cDNA libraries of TCR beta carried unique molecular identifiers. TCRdb analysed the PCR reads with MiXCR anew, one entry per CDR3 protein. The sample gives approximately 660,000 distinct CDR3 sequences, 59% of which show up once; about 11% is in the top ten. As regards this clonotype: Its target is unknown.

This CDR3 has 12 residues. V shed 8 bases and J 7 bases; nucleotides not matched to a gene: 6. The V gene's germline CDR1 is SNHLY and CDR2 FYNNEI. Sequenced material: blood. The receptor was isolated from a girl aged 2 to 10 with multiple sclerosis. This sequence joins TRBV2 and TRBJ1-2; 8 bases match TRBD1. CDR3: CASRQGSGGYTF. CDR3 nucleotides: TGTGCCAGCCGACAGGGGTCAGGTGGCTACACCTTC.